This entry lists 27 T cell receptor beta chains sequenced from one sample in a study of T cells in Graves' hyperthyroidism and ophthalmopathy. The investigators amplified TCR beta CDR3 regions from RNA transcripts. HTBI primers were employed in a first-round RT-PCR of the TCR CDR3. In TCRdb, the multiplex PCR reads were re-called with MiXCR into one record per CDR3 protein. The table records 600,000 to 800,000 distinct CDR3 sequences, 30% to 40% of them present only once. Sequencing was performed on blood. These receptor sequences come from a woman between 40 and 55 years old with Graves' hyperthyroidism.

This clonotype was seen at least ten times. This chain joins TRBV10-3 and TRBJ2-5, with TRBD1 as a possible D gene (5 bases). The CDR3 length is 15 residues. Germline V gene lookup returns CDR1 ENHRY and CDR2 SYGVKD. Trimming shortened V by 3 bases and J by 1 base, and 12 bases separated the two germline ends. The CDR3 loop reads CAISDPGLVQETQYF. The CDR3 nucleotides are TGTGCCATCAGTGACCCAGGGTTGGTCCAAGAGACCCAGTACTTC.

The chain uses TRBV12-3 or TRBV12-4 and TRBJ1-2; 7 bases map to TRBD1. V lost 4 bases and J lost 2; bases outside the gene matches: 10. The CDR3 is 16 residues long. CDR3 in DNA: TGTGCCAGCAGTTACTCAAAACAGGGGATCAACTATGGCTACACCTTC. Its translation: CASSYSKQGINYGYTF.

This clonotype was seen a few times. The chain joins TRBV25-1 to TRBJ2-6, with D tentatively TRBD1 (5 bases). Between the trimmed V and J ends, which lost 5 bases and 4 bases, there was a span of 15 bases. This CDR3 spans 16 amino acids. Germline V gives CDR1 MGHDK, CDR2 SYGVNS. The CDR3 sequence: CASSLEGAAGANVLTF. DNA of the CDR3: TGTGCCAGCAGTTTGGAAGGGGCTGCAGGGGCCAACGTCCTGACTTTC.

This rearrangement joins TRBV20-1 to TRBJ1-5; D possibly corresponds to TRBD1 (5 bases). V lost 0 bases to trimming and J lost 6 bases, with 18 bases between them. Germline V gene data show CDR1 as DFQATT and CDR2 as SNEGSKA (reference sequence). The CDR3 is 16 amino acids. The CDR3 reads CSARDGATGGIQPQHF. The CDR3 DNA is TGCAGTGCTAGAGACGGGGCGACCGGAGGAATTCAGCCCCAGCATTTT.

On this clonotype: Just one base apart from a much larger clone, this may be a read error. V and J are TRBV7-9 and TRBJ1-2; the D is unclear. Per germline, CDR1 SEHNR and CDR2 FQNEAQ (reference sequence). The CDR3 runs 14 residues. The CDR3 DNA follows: TGTGCCGGCAGCTTACTGGCCGAGGACTATGGCTACACCTTC. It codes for CAGSLLAEDYGYTF.

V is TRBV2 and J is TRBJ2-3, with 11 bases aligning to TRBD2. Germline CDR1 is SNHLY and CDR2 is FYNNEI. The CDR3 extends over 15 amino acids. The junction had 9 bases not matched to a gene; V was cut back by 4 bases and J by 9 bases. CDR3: CASSGTSGSFDTQYF. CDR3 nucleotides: TGTGCCAGCAGTGGGACTAGCGGGTCATTTGACACGCAGTATTTT.

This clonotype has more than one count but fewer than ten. The DNA for the CDR3 is TGTGCCAGCAGTTTAGGAACCCAGCAGTACTTC. Translating gives CASSLGTQQYF. V and J are TRBV28 and TRBJ2-7; D unclear. From germline, CDR1 is MDHEN and CDR2 SYDVKM. The CDR3 extends over 11 amino acids. V was trimmed by 2 bases and J by 8 bases, leaving 7 bases between them.

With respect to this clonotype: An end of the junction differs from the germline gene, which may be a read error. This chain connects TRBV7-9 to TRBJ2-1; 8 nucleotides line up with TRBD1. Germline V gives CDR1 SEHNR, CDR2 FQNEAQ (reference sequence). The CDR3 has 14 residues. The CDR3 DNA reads TGTGCCAGCAGCGCACCCTCAGGGGGCAATGAGCAGTCCTTC. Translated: CASSAPSGGNEQSF.

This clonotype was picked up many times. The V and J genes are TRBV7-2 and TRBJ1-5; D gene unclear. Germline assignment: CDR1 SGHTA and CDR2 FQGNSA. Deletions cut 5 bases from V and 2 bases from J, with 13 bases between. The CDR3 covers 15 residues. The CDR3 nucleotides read TGTGCCAGCAGCCTGGAGGGCGGCGGCAATCAGCCCCAGCATTTT. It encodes CASSLEGGGNQPQHF.

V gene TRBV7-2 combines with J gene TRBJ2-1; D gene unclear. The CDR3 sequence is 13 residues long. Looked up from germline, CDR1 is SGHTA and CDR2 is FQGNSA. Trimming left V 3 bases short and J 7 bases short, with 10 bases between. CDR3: CASSFLKRNEQFF. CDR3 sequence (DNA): TGTGCCAGCAGCTTTCTAAAGAGAAATGAGCAGTTCTTC.

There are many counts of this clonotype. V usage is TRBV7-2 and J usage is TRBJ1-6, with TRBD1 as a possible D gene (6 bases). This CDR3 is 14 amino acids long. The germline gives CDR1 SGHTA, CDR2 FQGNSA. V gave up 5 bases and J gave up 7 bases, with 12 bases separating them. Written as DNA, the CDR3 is TGTGCCAGCAGCCATGACAGGTTCAATTCACCCCTCCACTTT. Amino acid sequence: CASSHDRFNSPLHF.

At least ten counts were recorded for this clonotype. As DNA, the CDR3 is TGTGCCAGCGGAAACAGGGCCATTGAAAAACTGTTTTTT. This gives the protein CASGNRAIEKLFF. The chain uses TRBV11-2 and TRBJ1-4; D possibly corresponds to TRBD1 (6 bases). This CDR3 has 13 amino acids. Germline loops: CDR1 SGHAT, CDR2 FQNNGV. The V end lost 8 bases, the J end lost 7 bases, and 14 bases lay between the germline ends.

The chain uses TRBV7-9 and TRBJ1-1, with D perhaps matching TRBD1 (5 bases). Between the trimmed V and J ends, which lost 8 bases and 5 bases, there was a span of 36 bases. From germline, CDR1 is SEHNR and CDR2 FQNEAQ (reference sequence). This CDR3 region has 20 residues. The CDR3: CASLPNRRDPAKPPGTEAFF. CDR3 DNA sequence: TGTGCCAGCCTACCCAACCGACGGGACCCCGCAAAACCCCCGGGGACTGAAGCTTTCTTT.

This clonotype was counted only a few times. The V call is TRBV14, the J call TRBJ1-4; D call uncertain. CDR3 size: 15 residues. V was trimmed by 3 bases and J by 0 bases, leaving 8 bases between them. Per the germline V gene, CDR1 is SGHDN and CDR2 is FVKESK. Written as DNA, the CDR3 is TGTGCCAGCAGCCACAGATTTGCAACTAATGAAAAACTGTTTTTT. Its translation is CASSHRFATNEKLFF.

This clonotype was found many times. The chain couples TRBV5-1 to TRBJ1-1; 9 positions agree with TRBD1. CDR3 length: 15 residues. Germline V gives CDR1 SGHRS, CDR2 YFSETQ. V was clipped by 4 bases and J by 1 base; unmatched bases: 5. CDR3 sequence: CASSRTGQGNTEAFF. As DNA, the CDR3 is TGCGCCAGCAGCCGCACGGGACAGGGGAACACTGAAGCTTTCTTT.

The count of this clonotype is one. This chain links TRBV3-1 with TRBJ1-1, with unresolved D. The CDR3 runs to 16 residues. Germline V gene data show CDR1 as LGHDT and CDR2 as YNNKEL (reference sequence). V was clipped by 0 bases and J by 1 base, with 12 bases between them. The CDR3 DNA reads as TGTGCCAGCAGCCAAGATTTTGAACGGCCGAACACTGAAGCTTTCTTT. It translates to CASSQDFERPNTEAFF.

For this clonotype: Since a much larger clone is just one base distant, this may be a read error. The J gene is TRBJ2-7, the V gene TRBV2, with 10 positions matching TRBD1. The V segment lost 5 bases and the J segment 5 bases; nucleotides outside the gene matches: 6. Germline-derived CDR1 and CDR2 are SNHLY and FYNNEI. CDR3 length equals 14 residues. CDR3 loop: CASSYRDRGNEQYF. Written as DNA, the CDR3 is TGTGCCAGCAGTTACCGGGACAGGGGCAACGAGCAGTACTTC.

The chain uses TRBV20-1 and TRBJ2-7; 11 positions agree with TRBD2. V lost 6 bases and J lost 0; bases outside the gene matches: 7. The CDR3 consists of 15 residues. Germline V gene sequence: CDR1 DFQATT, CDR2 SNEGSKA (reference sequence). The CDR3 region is CSAVRLAGISYEQYF. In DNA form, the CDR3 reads TGCAGTGCGGTAAGACTAGCGGGGATCTCCTACGAGCAGTACTTC.

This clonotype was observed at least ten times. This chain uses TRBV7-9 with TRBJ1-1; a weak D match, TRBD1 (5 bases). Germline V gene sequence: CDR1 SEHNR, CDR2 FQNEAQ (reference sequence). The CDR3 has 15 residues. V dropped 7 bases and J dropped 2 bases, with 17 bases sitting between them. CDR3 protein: CASNPNGHINTEAFF. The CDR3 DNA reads TGTGCCAGCAATCCCAACGGACACATAAACACTGAAGCTTTCTTT.

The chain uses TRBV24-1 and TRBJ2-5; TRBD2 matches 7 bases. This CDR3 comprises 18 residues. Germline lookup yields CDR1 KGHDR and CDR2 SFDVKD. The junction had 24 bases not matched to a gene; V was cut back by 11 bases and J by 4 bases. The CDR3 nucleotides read TGTGCCAGCAGCTCCTCCAGCGGGGTATGGGGATTAGGAGAGACCCAGTACTTC. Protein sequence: CASSSSSGVWGLGETQYF.

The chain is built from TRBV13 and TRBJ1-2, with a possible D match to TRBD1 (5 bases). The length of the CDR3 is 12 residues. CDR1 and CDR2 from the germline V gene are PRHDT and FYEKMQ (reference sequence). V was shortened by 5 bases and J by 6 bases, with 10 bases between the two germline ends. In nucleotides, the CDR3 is TGTGCCAGCAGCAAGGGACGGGATGGCTACACCTTC. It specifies CASSKGRDGYTF. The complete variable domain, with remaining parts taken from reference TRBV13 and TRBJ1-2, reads AAGVIQSPRHLIKEKRETATLKCYPIPRHDTVYWYQQGPGQDPQFLISFYEKMQSDKGSIPDRFSAQQFSDYHSELNMSSLELGDSALYFCASSKGRDGYTFGSGTRLTVV.

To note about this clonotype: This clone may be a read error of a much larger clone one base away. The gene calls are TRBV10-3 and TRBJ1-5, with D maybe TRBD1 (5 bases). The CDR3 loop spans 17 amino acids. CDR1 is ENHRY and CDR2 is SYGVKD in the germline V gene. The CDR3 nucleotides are TGTGCCATCAGTGAGTCGGGGGGGTTATCTAGCGATCAGCCCCAGCATTTT. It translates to CAISESGGLSSDQPQHF.

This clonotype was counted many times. CDR3 DNA: TGCAGCACAGACAGGGATAACACCGGGGAGCTGTTTTTT. It encodes CSTDRDNTGELFF. J is TRBJ2-2 and V is TRBV29-1; 7 positions agree with TRBD1. V lost 8 bases, J lost 2 bases, and 5 bases stayed unmatched. CDR1 and CDR2 from the germline V gene are SQVTM and ANQGSEA. The CDR3 has 13 residues.

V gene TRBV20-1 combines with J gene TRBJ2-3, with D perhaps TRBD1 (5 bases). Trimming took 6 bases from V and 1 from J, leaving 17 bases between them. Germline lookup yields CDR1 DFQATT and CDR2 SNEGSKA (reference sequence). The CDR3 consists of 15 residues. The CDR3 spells CSANDELTGTDTQYF. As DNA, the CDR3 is TGCAGTGCGAACGACGAGCTGACAGGCACAGATACGCAGTATTTT.

The CDR3 here is CASSYQSQRGGDEETQYF. The CDR3 DNA reads TGTGCCAGCAGTTATCAATCCCAGCGGGGGGGCGATGAAGAGACCCAGTACTTC. The J gene is TRBJ2-5, the V gene TRBV6-2 or TRBV6-3; TRBD2 aligns across 10 bases. CDR3 length equals 18 residues. Germline loops: CDR1 MNHEY, CDR2 SVGEGT. The V segment lost 3 bases and the J segment 3 bases; nucleotides outside the gene matches: 13.

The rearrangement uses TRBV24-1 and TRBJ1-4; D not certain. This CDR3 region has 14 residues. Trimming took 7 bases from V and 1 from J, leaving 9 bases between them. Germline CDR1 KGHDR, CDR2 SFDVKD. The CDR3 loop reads CATSGRGTNEKLFF. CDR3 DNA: TGTGCCACCAGCGGGCGAGGAACTAATGAAAAACTGTTTTTT.

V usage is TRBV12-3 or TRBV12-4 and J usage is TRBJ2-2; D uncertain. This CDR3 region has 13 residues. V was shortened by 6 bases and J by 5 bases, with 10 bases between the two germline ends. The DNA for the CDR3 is TGTGCCAGCAGCGTCCAAGCTACCGGGGAGCTGTTTTTT. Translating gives CASSVQATGELFF.